This is a list of T cell receptor beta chains from one sample in a study of cytomegalovirus exposure and HLA in healthy donors. Some clones are missing from TCRdb's copy, which holds only in-frame ones; the method was immunoSEQ multiplex PCR. This table holds 90,000 to 150,000 clones, around 77% found once. The specimen sequenced was PBMCs. The receptors here all came from a man aged 35 to 55 in good health and CMV-seropositive. The CDR3 runs from the conserved cysteine through the conserved F or W. Each record gives: J gene, V gene, clone size, D gene, CDR3 protein, CDR3 DNA. The D gene is left open where the match is weak. Clone size, where shown, is once, few, many, or a class for clones that have expanded.

TRBJ2-5	TRBV5-1	-	-	CASSWGTTKETQYF	TGCGCCAGCAGCTGGGGGACAACCAAAGAGACCCAGTACTTC
TRBJ2-3	TRBV25-1	-	-	CASSPSTDTQYF	TGTGCCAGCAGTCCTAGCACAGATACGCAGTATTTT
TRBJ2-2	TRBV5-6	-	-	CASSLVGAGTGELFF	TGTGCCAGCAGCTTGGTTGGGGCGGGGACCGGGGAGCTGTTTTTT
TRBJ1-1	TRBV19	-	TRBD1	CASSKDLTRDRGRSNTEAFF	TGTGCCAGTAGTAAAGACCTAACACGGGACAGGGGGCGATCGAACACTGAAGCTTTCTTT
TRBJ2-2	TRBV29-1	-	-	CSVGAGNTGELFF	TGCAGCGTTGGGGCAGGTAACACCGGGGAGCTGTTTTTT
TRBJ1-5	TRBV2	-	-	CASSEARGILSNQPQHF	TGTGCCAGCAGTGAAGCCAGGGGAATTCTAAGCAATCAGCCCCAGCATTTT
TRBJ2-1	TRBV19	-	-	CASSIYGRTKGPNEQFF	TGTGCCAGTAGTATTTACGGCCGGACCAAGGGGCCCAATGAGCAGTTCTTC
TRBJ1-2	TRBV5-1	-	TRBD1	CASSPPGTAAGYTF	TGCGCCAGCAGCCCCCCCGGGACAGCCGCTGGCTACACCTTC
TRBJ1-3	TRBV7-8	few	-	CASSLEFQIGNTIYF	TGTGCCAGCAGCTTAGAATTCCAGATTGGAAACACCATATATTTT
TRBJ2-1	TRBV5-1	-	-	CASSLEASSYNEQFF	TGCGCCAGCAGCTTGGAAGCTAGCTCCTACAATGAGCAGTTCTTC
TRBJ1-4	TRBV27	few	-	CASSFGGNEKLFF	TGTGCCAGCAGTTTTGGGGGCAACGAAAAACTGTTTTTT
TRBJ2-7	TRBV29-1	-	-	CSVGEGHEQYF	TGCAGCGTTGGTGAGGGCCACGAGCAGTACTTC
TRBJ2-1	TRBV5-1	-	TRBD2	CASSPASGGALEQFF	TGCGCCAGCAGCCCGGCTAGCGGGGGGGCCTTGGAGCAGTTCTTC
TRBJ2-7	TRBV11-1	-	-	CASSFRGNHYEQYF	TGTGCCAGCAGCTTCCGAGGGAACCACTACGAGCAGTACTTC
TRBJ2-7	TRBV4-2	-	-	CASSQTDTSYEQYF	TGTGCCAGCAGCCAAACCGACACCTCCTACGAGCAGTACTTC
TRBJ2-3	TRBV10-3	-	-	CAISGTETDTQYF	TGTGCCATCAGTGGGACAGAGACAGATACGCAGTATTTT
TRBJ1-1	TRBV6-7	-	TRBD1	CASSRWDRRYTEAFF	TGTGCCAGCAGCCGATGGGACAGAAGATACACTGAAGCTTTCTTT
TRBJ1-5	TRBV29-1	-	-	CSFAVAGHNQPQHF	TGCAGCTTTGCTGTCGCAGGTCACAATCAGCCCCAGCATTTT
TRBJ1-6	TRBV6-1	-	-	CASRGSQGYNSPLHF	TGTGCCAGCAGGGGATCCCAGGGTTATAATTCACCCCTCCACTTT
TRBJ1-6	TRBV28	-	-	CASRQGNSYNSPLHF	TGTGCCAGCAGGCAGGGGAACTCCTATAATTCACCCCTCCACTTT
TRBJ2-1	TRBV6-5	-	TRBD2	CASRASGANEQFF	TGTGCCAGCAGGGCTAGCGGGGCCAATGAGCAGTTCTTC
TRBJ2-7	TRBV10-3	-	-	CAISDKKGAYEQYF	TGTGCCATCAGTGACAAGAAGGGGGCCTACGAGCAGTACTTC
TRBJ1-6	TRBV10-3	few	TRBD1	CAISERPTGENSPLHF	TGTGCCATCAGTGAGCGCCCGACAGGGGAAAATTCACCCCTCCACTTT
TRBJ2-2	TRBV6-4	-	TRBD1	CASSRQGDWRGAVF	TGTGCCAGCAGCAGACAGGGGGATTGGCGGGGAGCTGTTTTT
TRBJ2-7	TRBV2	-	TRBD1	CASSDRGPGQQYF	TGTGCCAGCAGTGACAGGGGGCCGGGTCAGCAGTACTTC
TRBJ2-5	TRBV6-5	-	-	CASSYSRGWKTQYF	TGTGCCAGCAGTTACTCCAGGGGTTGGAAGACCCAGTACTTC
TRBJ1-1	TRBV5-5	-	TRBD1	CASTLRLGQVVPEAFF	TGTGCCAGCACCCTGCGGTTGGGACAGGTAGTCCCTGAAGCTTTCTTT
TRBJ2-4	TRBV7-2	-	TRBD2	CASSLAGRGGAIQYF	TGTGCCAGCAGCTTAGCTGGGCGGGGGGGCGCCATTCAGTACTTC
TRBJ2-3	TRBV11-2	-	-	CASSLSGVTDTQYF	TGTGCCAGCAGCCTATCAGGGGTCACAGATACGCAGTATTTT
TRBJ2-7	TRBV28	-	TRBD1	CASIRYRGSYEQYF	TGTGCCAGCATCCGATACAGGGGGAGCTACGAGCAGTACTTC
TRBJ1-4	TRBV28	-	TRBD1	CASRQTGGGNKLFF	TGTGCCAGCAGACAGACAGGGGGTGGGAATAAACTGTTTTTT
TRBJ2-7	TRBV5-1	-	TRBD1	CASSLGPSGQGALNEQYF	TGCGCCAGCAGCCTCGGGCCCTCCGGACAGGGGGCGTTGAACGAGCAGTACTTC
TRBJ1-3	TRBV18	-	-	CASSPEAGPTSGNTIYF	TGTGCCAGCTCACCGGAGGCGGGTCCGACCTCTGGAAACACCATATATTTT
TRBJ2-3	TRBV15	-	TRBD2	CATSGPPGGRDTQYF	TGTGCCACCAGCGGACCACCGGGGGGGCGGGATACGCAGTATTTT
TRBJ1-6	TRBV27	once	-	CASSFRARGGSPLHF	TGTGCCAGCAGTTTTAGGGCCAGGGGCGGTTCACCCCTCCACTTT
TRBJ1-2	TRBV5-1	-	TRBD1	CASSSAQTGPYGYTF	TGCGCCAGCAGCTCAGCCCAGACAGGGCCCTATGGCTACACCTTC
TRBJ2-1	TRBV10-3	few	TRBD2	CASSSGGAYNEQFF	TGTGCCAGCTCGTCGGGGGGGGCCTACAATGAGCAGTTCTTC
TRBJ2-2	TRBV11-2	-	TRBD1	CASSLWTGVNTGELFF	TGTGCCAGCAGCTTGTGGACAGGGGTCAACACCGGGGAGCTGTTTTTT
TRBJ1-1	TRBV28	-	-	CASRRERSGLNTEAFF	TGTGCCAGCAGACGTGAGCGGTCTGGGTTGAACACTGAAGCTTTCTTT
TRBJ1-6	TRBV27	once	-	CASSPYNSPLHF	TGTGCCAGCAGTCCTTATAATTCACCCCTCCACTTT
TRBJ1-2	TRBV28	-	-	CASSTTGGYTF	TGTGCCAGCAGTACGACTGGGGGCTACACCTTC
TRBJ2-5	TRBV5-5	-	-	CASSLAPAEQETQYF	TGTGCCAGCAGCTTGGCTCCAGCGGAACAAGAGACCCAGTACTTC
TRBJ1-4	TRBV18	few	TRBD1	CASSTSPRTGHEKLFF	TGTGCCAGCTCAACCTCCCCTAGGACAGGCCATGAAAAACTGTTTTTT
TRBJ2-3	TRBV11-2	few	-	CASSLGGGGGFTDTQYF	TGTGCCAGCAGCTTAGGGGGGGGCGGGGGTTTCACAGATACGCAGTATTTT
TRBJ2-3	TRBV4-1	-	-	CASNPQGADTQYF	TGCGCCAGCAACCCACAGGGCGCAGATACGCAGTATTTT
TRBJ2-7	TRBV5-4	-	-	CASSLAGSSYEQYF	TGTGCCAGCAGCTTGGCAGGTTCATCCTACGAGCAGTACTTC
TRBJ1-6	TRBV7-9	-	-	CASSLGANYSPLHF	TGTGCCAGCAGCTTAGGGGCAAATTATTCACCCCTCCACTTT
TRBJ2-1	TRBV7-9	-	TRBD2	CASSWEGYGEQFF	TGTGCCAGCAGCTGGGAGGGATACGGGGAGCAGTTCTTC
TRBJ2-7	TRBV19	-	-	CASSAGFYEQYF	TGTGCCAGTAGCGCGGGGTTCTACGAGCAGTACTTC
TRBJ2-7	TRBV19	-	-	CASSISARGRYEQYF	TGTGCCAGTAGTATTTCTGCCAGGGGACGCTACGAGCAGTACTTC
TRBJ1-2	TRBV5-4	-	TRBD1	CASSYNRGGYTF	TGTGCCAGCAGCTATAACAGGGGTGGCTACACCTTC
TRBJ1-1	TRBV30	-	-	CAWSVRWAGATMNTEAFF	TGTGCCTGGAGTGTACGTTGGGCAGGGGCTACGATGAACACTGAAGCTTTCTTT
TRBJ1-6	TRBV7-3	once	-	CSSSLMGARSSPLHF	TGTTCCAGCAGCTTAATGGGGGCGCGGAGTTCACCCCTCCACTTT